This note documents a single TCR beta chain sequence. Its antigen remains unknown. This sample was included in a study of identical twins' blood T cells. General observations from the study: Each donor's most abundant TCRbeta clonotypes shared more CDR3 sequences with her twin than unrelated donors. Twins shared about as many clonotypes as their cloneset sizes predicted.

One entry per CDR3 protein, called by TCRdb with MiXCR from the 5' RACE reads. The repertoire holds fewer than 450,000 distinct CDR3 sequences, with over 25% as singletons. The TCR comes from a woman aged 18 to 50 in good health. Sequencing used PBMCs.

CDR3 sequence (DNA): TGTGCCAGTATGGACAGCGAGGGGGCCTTTGAGCAGTTCTTC. Translating it yields CASMDSEGAFEQFF. J is TRBJ2-1 and V is TRBV19; the match to TRBD1 covers 7 bases. Germline trimming cut 7 bases from V and 9 bases from J; bases unmatched to any gene: 12. Germline V gene sequence: CDR1 LNHDA, CDR2 SQIVND (reference sequence). The CDR3 spans 14 residues.